This entry concerns a single T cell receptor beta chain. Its cognate antigen is unknown. V lost 5 bases, J lost 5 bases, and 7 bases stayed unmatched. This CDR3 has 15 amino acids. Germline CDR1 WNHNN, CDR2 SYGVQD (reference sequence). The data are from a study of OX40 agonist ivuxolimab in advanced cancers. Study in general: Clinicians treated patients with ivuxolimab, an agonistic anti-OX40 (CD134) antibody. Patients were roughly 81% male with ages roughly 20 to 80, mean around 61.

TCRdb keeps only in-frame clones here, not all; method: immunoSEQ multiplex PCR. In the table there are fewer than 85,000 clones, around 87% of which are singletons. General observations from the study: Dose levels from 0.1 to 3.0 mg/kg saw CD4+ and CD8+ blood T cells expand clonally by week 6.

The V and J genes are TRBV10-1 and TRBJ1-1; 11 nucleotides align to TRBD1. Sequencing was performed on CD4+ or CD8+ T cells sorted from blood, taken in a trial of the OX40 agonist ivuxolimab. The receptor comes from an adult with an advanced solid tumor such as melanoma, head and neck, liver or kidney cancer. The CDR3 protein is CASSTGQGGRTEAFF. CDR3 in DNA: TGCGCCAGCAGTACGGGACAGGGGGGCCGGACTGAAGCTTTCTTT.